This paragraph reports one T cell receptor beta chain. This study enrolled people aged about 18 to 90 from roughly 24 US geographic areas. Participant-reported clinical history was the basis for cohort assignment. Sequencing used immunoSEQ multiplex PCR; TCRdb keeps in-frame clones, though not all of them. The sample records fewer than 400,000 clones, around nine tenths being singletons. The record originates from a study of blood T cell repertoires in COVID-19. Study context: Samples of COVID-19 (acute and convalescent) were obtained from the United States, Italy and Spain.

V was shortened by 3 bases and J by 2 bases, with 9 bases between the two germline ends. Germline CDR1 reads SGHTA; CDR2 reads FQGNSA. This CDR3 region has 14 residues. Source material: PBMCs or T cells enriched from blood (not recorded which). The origin of this receptor is a woman aged 30 to 39 who had been exposed to COVID-19. The rearrangement joins TRBV7-2 to TRBJ2-3, with a possible D match to TRBD2 (5 bases). CDR3 sequence reads: CASSLDSFTDTQYF. CDR3 nucleotides: TGTGCCAGCAGCTTGGACTCCTTCACAGATACGCAGTATTTT.